One and the same sample provided the 32 T cell receptor beta chains below, sequenced in a study of blood T cell repertoires in COVID-19. Libraries were prepared by immunoSEQ multiplex PCR; TCRdb keeps only in-frame clonotypes and omits some of them. Among about 140,000 clones, approximately 89% were seen once, and the ten largest hold under 12%. What was sequenced was peripheral blood. All receptors come from a man in his sixties with active or convalescent COVID-19.

V and J are TRBV28 and TRBJ2-1, with TRBD2 identical over 8 bases. The CDR3 runs 14 residues. Germline V gene sequence: CDR1 MDHEN, CDR2 SYDVKM. J gave up 3 bases and V 2 bases, and 0 bases lay outside the gene matches. As DNA, the CDR3 is TGTGCCAGCAGTTTACTAGCGGGCTACAATGAGCAGTTCTTC. Protein product: CASSLLAGYNEQFF.

The gene calls are TRBV28 and TRBJ2-2, with D uncertain. Germline V CDR1 and CDR2: MDHEN, SYDVKM. V lost 2 bases, J lost 4 bases, and 11 bases lay in between. This CDR3 is built from 15 residues. CDR3 loop: CASSLGWARTGELFF. Here the CDR3 DNA reads TGTGCCAGCAGTTTAGGCTGGGCGCGCACCGGGGAGCTGTTTTTT. The full variable domain, with the rest looked up from reference TRBV28 and TRBJ2-2, is DVKVTQSSRYLVKRTGEKVFLECVQDMDHENMFWYRQDPGLGLRLIYFSYDVKMKEKGDIPEGYSVSREKKERFSLILESASTNQTSMYLCASSLGWARTGELFFGEGSRLTVL.

This chain connects TRBV6-5 to TRBJ2-1; the match to TRBD1 covers 7 bases. The CDR3 has 14 residues. J was trimmed by 12 bases and V by 5 bases; bases with no gene match: 13. Germline V gene data show CDR1 as MNHEY and CDR2 as SVGAGI. The CDR3 sequence is CASSKTPDRVRQFF. CDR3 DNA sequence: TGTGCCAGCAGTAAAACTCCCGACAGGGTCCGGCAGTTCTTC.

The chain joins TRBV7-8 to TRBJ1-6, with D unresolved. The germline V and J ends were trimmed by 1 base and 0 bases, with 19 bases remaining between them. The germline gives CDR1 SGHVS, CDR2 FQNEAQ. CDR3 length equals 20 residues. In DNA, the CDR3 is TGTGCCAGCAGCTTAGGGGTCTCGGTGGGCCCCGGCTCCTATAATTCACCCCTCCACTTT. Amino acid sequence: CASSLGVSVGPGSYNSPLHF.

This clone was picked up one time. The V gene is TRBV2, the J gene TRBJ2-1; D is uncertain. Germline CDR1 reads SNHLY; CDR2 reads FYNNEI. The CDR3 sequence is 13 residues long. V was clipped by 2 bases and J by 7 bases, with 9 bases between them. The CDR3 nucleotides are TGTGCCAGCAGTGAAATGGGCGTTAATGAGCAGTTCTTC. Translation: CASSEMGVNEQFF. Filled out from reference TRBV2 and TRBJ2-1, the complete variable domain reads EPEVTQTPSHQVTQMGQEVILRCVPISNHLYFYWYRQILGQKVEFLVSFYNNEISEKSEIFDDQFSVERPDGSNFTLKIRSTKLEDSAMYFCASSEMGVNEQFFGPGTRLTVL.

Only one count was recorded for this clone. The CDR3 DNA sequence: TGCGCCAGCAGCATACGGGGGGGAATGAACACTGAAGCTTTCTTT. Translated: CASSIRGGMNTEAFF. This rearrangement joins TRBV5-1 to TRBJ1-1; a weak D match, TRBD1 (5 bases). The germline CDR1 and CDR2 sequences are SGHRS and YFSETQ. The germline V and J ends were trimmed by 4 bases and 0 bases, with 13 bases remaining between them. The CDR3 spans 15 residues.

The gene calls are TRBV10-2 and TRBJ2-3, with 9 positions matching TRBD2. The CDR3 spans 17 residues. The J segment lost 1 base and the V segment lost 2 bases, leaving 7 bases of the junction unmatched. From germline, CDR1 is WSHSY and CDR2 SAAADI. The CDR3 protein is CASSEVAGATGTDTQYF. In DNA form, the CDR3 reads TGCGCCAGCAGTGAGGTAGCGGGGGCCACTGGCACAGATACGCAGTATTTT.

This chain uses TRBV6-2 or TRBV6-3 with TRBJ2-2; 7 bases line up with TRBD1. Per the germline V gene, CDR1 is MNHEY and CDR2 is SVGEGT. Unmatched junction bases numbered 11, after V lost 6 bases and J lost 7 bases. CDR3 length: 15 amino acids. The CDR3 sequence: CASSLQGINGGELFF. DNA for the CDR3: TGTGCCAGCAGCCTACAGGGGATAAACGGCGGGGAGCTGTTTTTT.

The rearrangement uses TRBV27 and TRBJ2-4; 10 bases match TRBD1. This CDR3 has 14 residues. V lost 3 bases, J lost 6 bases, and 2 bases stayed unmatched. Germline V gene sequence: CDR1 MNHEY, CDR2 SMNVEV (reference sequence). CDR3 sequence reads: CASSLDRGSNIQYF. DNA of the CDR3: TGTGCCAGCAGTTTGGACAGGGGGTCAAACATTCAGTACTTC.

The rearrangement uses TRBV29-1 and TRBJ2-5; D ambiguous. CDR3 size: 11 residues. Germline values: CDR1 SQVTM, CDR2 ANQGSEA. Trimming took 7 bases from V and 1 from J, leaving 7 bases between them. CDR3 loop: CSGGIQETQYF. The CDR3 DNA reads as TGCAGCGGGGGTATCCAAGAGACCCAGTACTTC.

Worth noting for this clone: Its ends do not fully match the called genes, so a read error is possible. In nucleotides, the CDR3 is TGTGCTAGCAGCCCTGGACTAGCGGGAGGAAGCGAGCAGTTCTTC. Translating gives CASSPGLAGGSEQFF. V and J are TRBV7-7 and TRBJ2-1; 14 bases match TRBD2. The CDR3 length is 15 residues. CDR1 and CDR2 from the germline V gene are SSHAT and FNYEAQ (reference sequence).

The V call is TRBV27, the J call TRBJ1-2; D is possibly TRBD1 (6 bases). The CDR3 runs to 15 residues. The V gene's germline CDR1 is MNHEY and CDR2 SMNVEV (reference sequence). Between the trimmed V and J ends, which lost 8 bases and 0 bases, there was a span of 16 bases. The CDR3 spells CASGSQGFANYGYTF. The CDR3 region has the DNA TGTGCCAGCGGCTCACAGGGATTCGCTAACTATGGCTACACCTTC.

The chain joins TRBV19 to TRBJ2-1; TRBD1 might be the D (7 bases). Looked up from germline, CDR1 is LNHDA and CDR2 is SQIVND (reference sequence). V shed 2 bases and J shed 7 bases, with 12 bases lying between them. The CDR3 is 14 amino acids. CDR3 residues: CASSISAGGNEQFF. The DNA of the CDR3 is TGTGCCAGTAGTATATCGGCAGGGGGGAATGAGCAGTTCTTC.

CDR3 region: CASSLMGASNQPQHF. The CDR3 DNA is TGTGCCAGCAGCTTAATGGGGGCGAGCAATCAGCCCCAGCATTTT. This chain uses TRBV7-2 with TRBJ1-5, with TRBD1 as a possible D gene (6 bases). CDR3 length: 15 amino acids. Germline V CDR1 and CDR2: SGHTA, FQGNSA. Trimming pared 2 bases from V and 1 base from J, leaving 9 bases between. Together with reference TRBV7-2 and TRBJ1-5, the CDR3 gives the full variable domain: GAGVSQSPSNKVTEKGKDVELRCDPISGHTALYWYRQSLGQGLEFLIYFQGNSAPDKSGLPSDRFSAERTGGSVSTLTIQRTQQEDSAVYLCASSLMGASNQPQHFGDGTRLSIL.

The V and J genes are TRBV6-5 and TRBJ1-3; D remains ambiguous. Looked up from germline, CDR1 is MNHEY and CDR2 is SVGAGI. V lost 5 bases and J lost 6, with 11 bases in between. CDR3 length: 13 residues. In DNA form, the CDR3 reads TGTGCCAGCAGTCGCCGGGAGGAAAACACCATATATTTT. The encoded protein is CASSRREENTIYF.

This sequence joins TRBV7-9 and TRBJ2-7; TRBD2 matches at 7 bases. The germline CDR1 and CDR2 sequences are SEHNR and FQNEAQ (reference sequence). J gave up 2 bases and V 6 bases, and 1 base lay outside the gene matches. This CDR3 is 12 amino acids long. In nucleotides, the CDR3 is TGTGCCAGCAGGAGCGGGGCCTACGAGCAGTACTTC. Its translation: CASRSGAYEQYF.

A single count supports this clone. The rearrangement joins TRBV6-5 to TRBJ1-2, with D perhaps TRBD1 (6 bases). Trimming removed 5 bases at V and 8 bases at J, with 15 bases between. The CDR3 has 13 residues. Germline V gene data show CDR1 as MNHEY and CDR2 as SVGAGI. As DNA, the CDR3 is TGTGCCAGCAGTAAACAGGGAGGGAAAGGCTACACCTTC. Its protein product is CASSKQGGKGYTF.

The rearrangement uses TRBV5-1 and TRBJ1-1; D perhaps matches TRBD1 (6 bases). This CDR3 contains 13 residues. The germline gives CDR1 SGHRS, CDR2 YFSETQ. V shed 2 bases and J shed 4 bases, with 9 bases lying between them. The CDR3 nucleotides read TGCGCCAGCAGCTTCCTGACAGGCACTGAAGCTTTCTTT. Protein product: CASSFLTGTEAFF.

The rearrangement uses TRBV11-2 and TRBJ1-2; 12 bases match TRBD1. Germline CDR1 and CDR2: SGHAT and FQNNGV. V gave up 5 bases and J gave up 2 bases; unmatched junction bases: 9. There are 17 residues in the CDR3. The CDR3 reads CASSTTRDRGLNYGYTF. Here the CDR3 DNA reads TGTGCCAGCAGCACAACCCGGGACAGGGGGCTAAACTATGGCTACACCTTC.

The rearrangement links TRBV7-3 to TRBJ2-3, with 12 bases matching TRBD2. The junction had 12 bases not matched to a gene; V was cut back by 5 bases and J by 9 bases. This CDR3 comprises 16 residues. Germline values: CDR1 SGHTA, CDR2 FQGTGA. This CDR3 reads CASSLLAGGHPGTQYF. The DNA of the CDR3 is TGTGCCAGCAGCCTCCTAGCGGGAGGGCACCCGGGCACGCAGTATTTT.

V gene TRBV29-1 combines with J gene TRBJ1-2, with a weak D call TRBD1 (6 bases). The CDR3 has 14 amino acids. V shed 6 bases and J shed 2 bases, with 16 bases lying between them. From germline, CDR1 is SQVTM and CDR2 ANQGSEA. The CDR3 DNA reads as TGCAGCGTATTAGGACAGAACAAAAACTATGGCTACACCTTC. This encodes CSVLGQNKNYGYTF.

V gene TRBV11-2 combines with J gene TRBJ2-1; 8 nucleotides agree with TRBD2. The CDR3 is made up of 15 amino acids. Germline V CDR1 and CDR2: SGHAT, FQNNGV. J was trimmed by 6 bases and V by 0 bases; bases with no gene match: 4. CDR3 sequence: CASSLDFGTSNEQFF. The CDR3 DNA sequence: TGTGCCAGCAGCTTAGATTTTGGGACTAGCAATGAGCAGTTCTTC.

The CDR3 sequence: CASSYLRTSGYNEQFF. In nucleotides, the CDR3 is TGTGCCAGCAGTTATCTAAGGACTAGCGGGTACAATGAGCAGTTCTTC. The rearrangement links TRBV6-5 to TRBJ2-1; 11 bases fit TRBD2. CDR1 MNHEY and CDR2 SVGAGI come from the germline V gene. The junction had 5 bases not matched to a gene; V was cut back by 3 bases and J by 4 bases. CDR3 size: 16 residues.

This chain connects TRBV27 to TRBJ1-6; possible D gene TRBD1, 5 bases. The germline gives CDR1 MNHEY, CDR2 SMNVEV (reference sequence). The V and J ends lost 5 bases and 0 bases respectively, with 17 bases between them. This CDR3 has 18 residues. The CDR3 region has the DNA TGTGCCAGCAGTCCCCGGGGGACCGGAAGCTCCTATAATTCACCCCTCCACTTT. Translating it yields CASSPRGTGSSYNSPLHF.

This clone appeared a single time. Other nucleotide sequences from this sample produce the same CDR3. The chain couples TRBV4-1 to TRBJ2-2; 7 positions match TRBD1. Germline trimming cut 3 bases from V and 6 bases from J; bases unmatched to any gene: 7. The CDR3 has 15 residues. Germline assignment: CDR1 MGHRA and CDR2 YSYEKL. The CDR3 DNA sequence: TGCGCCAGCAGCCAGTCTCGGACAGGAGCCGGGGAGCTGTTTTTT. Protein product: CASSQSRTGAGELFF.

The J gene is TRBJ2-3, the V gene TRBV6-2 or TRBV6-3; TRBD2 matches at 8 bases. Unmatched junction bases numbered 10, after V lost 5 bases and J lost 3 bases. The CDR3 consists of 16 residues. Germline CDR1 and CDR2: MNHEY and SVGEGT. The DNA of the CDR3 is TGTGCCAGCAGTCAGTCAGCGGGAGAGGGGACAGATACGCAGTATTTT. This gives the protein CASSQSAGEGTDTQYF.

The chain has TRBV11-2 and TRBJ2-2; 14 bases match TRBD2. The J segment lost 4 bases and the V segment lost 8 bases, leaving 9 bases of the junction unmatched. The V gene's germline CDR1 is SGHAT and CDR2 FQNNGV. This CDR3 region has 17 residues. CDR3 protein: CASPTGTSGSSTGELFF. The CDR3 DNA follows: TGTGCCAGCCCTACCGGGACTAGCGGGAGCAGCACCGGGGAGCTGTTTTTT.

V usage is TRBV5-4 and J usage is TRBJ1-6; the D gene is possibly TRBD1 (5 bases). Germline CDR1 is SGHNT and CDR2 is YYREEE (reference sequence). V was shortened by 1 base and J by 2 bases, with 7 bases between the two germline ends. The CDR3 spans 15 residues. The CDR3 DNA reads as TGTGCCAGCAGCTTGCAGGGAACCTATAATTCACCCCTCCACTTT. The encoded protein is CASSLQGTYNSPLHF.

This chain connects TRBV18 to TRBJ2-7, with a tentative D call TRBD1 (6 bases). V lost 1 base and J 7 bases, leaving 11 bases between the germline ends. The germline CDR1 and CDR2 sequences are KGHSH and LQKENI. The CDR3 length is 13 residues. CDR3 amino acids: CASSPQGVGEQYF. The CDR3 nucleotides read TGTGCCAGCTCACCACAGGGGGTAGGGGAGCAGTACTTC.

The chain uses TRBV28 and TRBJ2-3, with a tentative D call TRBD1 (7 bases). This CDR3 is 16 amino acids long. CDR1 and CDR2 (germline): MDHEN, SYDVKM. Trimming left V 5 bases short and J 3 bases short, with 18 bases between. CDR3 sequence reads: CASSLIRGAGTDTQYF. Here the CDR3 DNA reads TGTGCCAGCAGTCTTATCAGGGGGGCAGGGACAGATACGCAGTATTTT.

A single count supports this clone. The rearrangement links TRBV28 to TRBJ2-3, with 10 bases fitting TRBD1. CDR1 is MDHEN and CDR2 is SYDVKM in the germline V gene. The trim removed 1 base at V and 5 bases at J, leaving 3 bases unmatched. The CDR3 loop spans 15 amino acids. The CDR3 is CASSLSGQGLDTQYF. CDR3 nucleotides: TGTGCCAGCAGTTTATCGGGACAGGGGCTAGATACGCAGTATTTT.

The chain links TRBV28 to TRBJ1-4, with 8 bases matching TRBD1. Germline values: CDR1 MDHEN, CDR2 SYDVKM. The V gene end was trimmed by 5 bases and the J gene end by 8 bases; junction bases not matched to a gene: 10. This CDR3 spans 15 amino acids. The CDR3 here is CASSDSGGASEKLFF. CDR3 bases: TGTGCCAGCAGTGACTCAGGGGGCGCGTCAGAAAAACTGTTTTTT.